The sequence of this T cell receptor (beta chain) was determined in a study of T cells in Graves' hyperthyroidism and ophthalmopathy. Study context: Peripheral blood was taken when the disease was first diagnosed, before any treatment began. Overall study findings and caveats: The majority of expanded thyroid clonotypes above 0.001 also appeared in blood.

Germline V gene sequence: CDR1 GTSNPN, CDR2 SVGIG (reference sequence). Trimming took 2 bases from V and 5 from J; bases not matched to a gene: 8. This CDR3 region has 16 residues. Orbital computed tomography, thyroid ultrasound, serum thyroxine and TRAb, and clinical symptoms together informed the diagnoses. Amplification targeted TCR beta CDR3 regions from RNA transcripts. When the TCR CDR3 underwent first-round RT-PCR, the HTBI primer set was used. MiXCR was run by TCRdb on the multiplex PCR reads, yielding one entry per CDR3 protein. This sample yields around 690,000 distinct CDR3 sequences, of which 15% to 20% are seen a single time; about a sixth belongs to the top ten. This clonotype was picked up many times. Antigen specificity is unknown.

This clonotype originated in a man aged 45-65 years with Graves' hyperthyroidism. V and J are TRBV30 and TRBJ2-2; TRBD2 matches at 10 bases. Material for sequencing was blood. The CDR3 is CAWSRLAGVVTGELFF. The CDR3 DNA reads TGTGCCTGGAGTCGCCTAGCGGGAGTAGTTACCGGGGAGCTGTTTTTT.